This TCR beta chain appears in the sequencing data of a study of control samples from healthy donors and cancer patients. Deletions cut 0 bases from V and 0 bases from J, with 6 bases between. The CDR3 covers 15 residues. TCRdb's table, derived via immunoSEQ multiplex PCR, lists solely in-frame clones and lacks some. The sample gives under 200,000 clones, about nine tenths of which show up once; over 1.2% is in the top ten. The sample consisted of blood. The TCR sequence derives from a woman aged 25 to 45 in good health. The chain employs TRBV23-1 and TRBJ1-5, with D possibly TRBD1 on 5 matching bases. TRBV23-1 is sorted into the ORF group, with uncertain function. The CDR3 sequence is CASSQSGHSNQPQHF. Written as DNA, the CDR3 is TGCGCCAGCAGTCAATCCGGACATAGCAATCAGCCCCAGCATTTT.